Presented here are 19 T cell receptor beta chains from one specimen sequenced in a study of graft-versus-host responses after intestinal transplantation. Measured with immunoSEQ multiplex PCR; TCRdb has only the in-frame clones, and not every one. The sample holds about 69,000 clones, roughly 92% seen once. The source was bone marrow, collected 700 to 750 days after intestinal transplantation. The source is a human patient who received an intestinal transplant, so some T cells may come from the graft donor.

The chain is built from TRBV15 and TRBJ2-1; D is ambiguous. Deletions cut 0 bases from V and 11 bases from J, with 8 bases between. Germline values: CDR1 LNHNV, CDR2 YYDKDF (reference sequence). The CDR3 spans 12 residues. The CDR3 sequence is CATSRDFVKQFF. The CDR3, as DNA: TGTGCCACCAGCAGAGATTTCGTAAAGCAGTTCTTC.

Turning to this clone: A read error may produce the germline difference seen at one junction end. The chain employs TRBV28 and TRBJ2-3; 12 bases align to TRBD2. Germline lookup yields CDR1 MDHEN and CDR2 SYDVKM. CDR3 length equals 12 residues. The DNA for the CDR3 is TGTGCCAGCAGTCCTAGCGGGAGGGCCAGGTTTTTC. Protein sequence: CASSPSGRARFF.

The chain links TRBV18 to TRBJ2-7; no firm D call. Per germline, CDR1 KGHSH and CDR2 LQKENI. The length of the CDR3 is 14 residues. Trimming took 4 bases from V and 3 from J, leaving 13 bases between them. DNA of the CDR3: TGTGCCAGCTCACTCAACGGTAAGAACTACGAGCAGTACTTC. Protein: CASSLNGKNYEQYF.

The chain combines TRBV15 with TRBJ2-3; a possible D gene is TRBD2 (5 bases). The germline V gene has CDR1 LNHNV and CDR2 YYDKDF (reference sequence). V dropped 3 bases and J dropped 3 bases, with 10 bases sitting between them. There are 14 residues in the CDR3. The CDR3 sequence: CATSRPGRTDTQYF. The CDR3 DNA reads as TGTGCCACCAGCAGGCCTGGGAGAACAGATACGCAGTATTTT.

The rearrangement links TRBV28 to TRBJ1-3; unclear D gene. Trimming removed 3 bases from V and 0 bases from J, with 12 bases in between. Germline CDR1 MDHEN, CDR2 SYDVKM. The CDR3 has 16 residues. The CDR3 DNA sequence: TGTGCCAGCAGTTTCGGAGGAGGGCGCTCTGGAAACACCATATATTTT. Translating gives CASSFGGGRSGNTIYF.

V and J are TRBV7-9 and TRBJ2-7; D not certain. Deletions cut 1 base from V and 0 bases from J, with 13 bases between. Germline V gene lookup returns CDR1 SEHNR and CDR2 FQNEAQ (reference sequence). This CDR3 has 16 amino acids. The CDR3: CASSLDRRFSSYEQYF. CDR3 bases: TGTGCCAGCAGCTTAGATCGACGGTTCAGCTCCTACGAGCAGTACTTC.

The rearrangement uses TRBV2 and TRBJ1-1, with D possibly matching TRBD1 (5 bases). V lost 3 bases to trimming and J lost 5 bases, with 13 bases between them. The CDR3 runs 14 residues. Germline V gives CDR1 SNHLY, CDR2 FYNNEI. CDR3: CASSDGRGKTEAFF. The CDR3 region has the DNA TGTGCCAGCAGTGACGGGAGGGGAAAAACTGAAGCTTTCTTT.

The chain is built from TRBV7-3 and TRBJ2-5, with a weak D call TRBD2 (6 bases). The V end was cut by 5 bases, the J end by 4 bases, with 14 bases between. CDR3 length: 14 residues. Germline values: CDR1 SGHTA, CDR2 FQGTGA. This chain's CDR3 is CASSLNGGRETQYF. CDR3 sequence (DNA): TGTGCCAGCAGCCTGAACGGGGGACGAGAGACCCAGTACTTC.

Only one count was recorded for this clone. The chain couples TRBV29-1 to TRBJ1-1; D is uncertain. V shed 7 bases and J shed 2 bases, with 5 bases lying between them. The CDR3 is made up of 10 amino acids. Germline values: CDR1 SQVTM, CDR2 ANQGSEA. CDR3 residues: CSAENTEAFF. CDR3 in DNA: TGCAGCGCAGAAAACACTGAAGCTTTCTTT.

The V call is TRBV9, the J call TRBJ1-6; weak D call: TRBD1 (6 bases). The CDR3 runs 15 residues. CDR1 and CDR2 (germline): SGDLS, YYNGEE. Trimming pared 3 bases from V and 9 bases from J, leaving 16 bases between. CDR3 sequence: CASSATGGSASPLHF. The CDR3 DNA reads as TGTGCCAGCAGCGCGACAGGAGGAAGCGCTTCACCCCTCCACTTT. The full variable domain, completed using reference TRBV9 and TRBJ1-6, is DSGVTQTPKHLITATGQRVTLRCSPRSGDLSVYWYQQSLDQGLQFLIQYYNGEERAKGNILERFSAQQFPDLHSELNLSSLELGDSALYFCASSATGGSASPLHFGNGTRLTVT.

The rearrangement links TRBV5-1 to TRBJ2-7; a weak D match, TRBD2 (5 bases). This CDR3 contains 14 residues. V shed 6 bases and J shed 0 bases, with 13 bases lying between them. Germline V CDR1 and CDR2: SGHRS, YFSETQ. The CDR3 DNA reads as TGCGCCAGCACCGAGCGGCCAAGCTCCTACGAGCAGTACTTC. Its translation is CASTERPSSYEQYF.

The chain recombines TRBV27 with TRBJ2-7, with a tentative D call TRBD1 (6 bases). The CDR3 contains 14 residues. The germline V gene encodes CDR1 MNHEY and CDR2 SMNVEV (reference sequence). Trimming removed 5 bases at V and 0 bases at J, with 11 bases between. The CDR3 spells CASSEGDTSYEQYF. In DNA, the CDR3 is TGTGCCAGCAGTGAAGGGGACACCTCCTACGAGCAGTACTTC.

The chain recombines TRBV6-4 with TRBJ2-2, with unresolved D. The CDR3 sequence is 13 residues long. The germline gives CDR1 MRHNA, CDR2 SNTAGT. Trimming stripped 5 bases from V and 4 bases from J, with 8 bases between. CDR3 protein: CASSSSGTGELFF. The CDR3 bases are TGTGCCAGCAGTTCCTCGGGCACCGGGGAGCTGTTTTTT.

The V call is TRBV11-2, the J call TRBJ2-1; D possibly uses TRBD1 or TRBD2 (5 bases each). In germline, CDR1 is SGHAT, CDR2 FQNNGV. The CDR3 is made up of 12 amino acids. Trimming shortened V by 3 bases and J by 9 bases, and 9 bases separated the two germline ends. The CDR3 nucleotides are TGTGCCAGCAGCTTTGGGACGGGTGAGCAGTTCTTC. This gives the protein CASSFGTGEQFF.

This clone was picked up one time. The chain recombines TRBV7-9 with TRBJ2-1; possibly TRBD1 for D (5 bases). This CDR3 has 12 amino acids. V lost 2 bases and J 9 bases, leaving 8 bases between the germline ends. CDR1 is SEHNR, CDR2 FQNEAQ, per germline (reference sequence). CDR3 sequence (DNA): TGTGCCAGCAGCTTAAGGGGTACTGAGCAGTTCTTC. Protein: CASSLRGTEQFF.

The V and J genes are TRBV5-1 and TRBJ2-7; 7 positions match TRBD1. The CDR3 runs to 16 residues. V gave up 4 bases and J gave up 2 bases; unmatched junction bases: 12. Germline V CDR1 and CDR2: SGHRS, YFSETQ. CDR3 in amino acids: CASSLPDRELPYEQYF. DNA for the CDR3: TGCGCCAGCAGCCTTCCCGACAGGGAGTTACCCTACGAGCAGTACTTC.

The chain combines TRBV6-1 with TRBJ1-1, with TRBD1 as a possible D gene (5 bases). The germline gives CDR1 MNHNS, CDR2 SASEGT. V was shortened by 3 bases and J by 2 bases, with 13 bases between the two germline ends. The CDR3 covers 15 residues. Here the CDR3 DNA reads TGTGCCAGCAGTGACAGGGTTCAATCCAACACTGAAGCTTTCTTT. Protein product: CASSDRVQSNTEAFF.

The rearrangement joins TRBV11-2 to TRBJ2-6; D call uncertain. The ends were cut back, 2 bases at V and 2 bases at J, with 4 bases in the middle. Germline assignment: CDR1 SGHAT and CDR2 FQNNGV. The CDR3 is made up of 14 amino acids. The CDR3 DNA follows: TGTGCCAGCAGCTTATTTGCTGGGGCCAACGTCCTGACTTTC. It codes for CASSLFAGANVLTF. The full variable domain, completed using reference TRBV11-2 and TRBJ2-6, is EAGVAQSPRYKIIEKRQSVAFWCNPISGHATLYWYQQILGQGPKLLIQFQNNGVVDDSQLPKDRFSAERLKGVDSTLKIQPAKLEDSAVYLCASSLFAGANVLTFGAGSRLTVL.

The chain combines TRBV5-4 with TRBJ2-7; D not certain. V was shortened by 1 base and J by 5 bases, with 4 bases between the two germline ends. The CDR3 is 11 amino acids. Germline CDR1 SGHNT, CDR2 YYREEE (reference sequence). This CDR3 is CASSLIDEQYF. For the CDR3, the DNA is TGTGCCAGCAGCTTGATTGACGAGCAGTACTTC.